What follows are 20 T cell receptor beta chains derived from one specimen sequenced in a study of vaccination effects on CD4 cells after COVID-19. Researchers isolated CD4+ T cells once 9 to 11 days of culture had elapsed. Each participant was given two doses of one vaccine (BNT162b2 or mRNA-1273). The antigens of these receptors remain unknown. The protocol was immunoSEQ multiplex PCR, while the TCRdb copy is restricted to in-frame clones and leaves out a portion. The sample lists tens of thousands of clones; more than 60% were seen once. The sample consisted of CD4+ T cells from PBMCs cultured without peptide, taken after COVID-19 vaccination. The receptors were gathered from a human donor who received a COVID-19 vaccine.

This clone has only a few counts. The chain has TRBV7-3 and TRBJ2-5, with 8 bases fitting TRBD1. There are 15 residues in the CDR3. The germline V gene has CDR1 SGHTA and CDR2 FQGTGA. Trimming at V came to 4 bases and at J to 2 bases, leaving 6 bases not matched to a gene. The CDR3 DNA sequence: TGTGCCAGCAGCTCCGGCCGGACAGGGCAAGAGACCCAGTACTTC. It encodes CASSSGRTGQETQYF.

The chain joins TRBV5-1 to TRBJ1-2, with D tentatively TRBD1 (5 bases). From germline, CDR1 is SGHRS and CDR2 YFSETQ. The CDR3 sequence is 13 residues long. V was pared by 4 bases and J by 3 bases, with 10 bases between. CDR3 loop: CASSLGTYYGYTF. CDR3 DNA sequence: TGCGCCAGCAGCCTCGGGACGTACTATGGCTACACCTTC.

The J gene is TRBJ1-1, the V gene TRBV3-1 (or the pseudogene TRBV3-2); TRBD1 aligns across 11 bases. The CDR3 loop spans 14 amino acids. V shed 3 bases, J shed 3 bases, and the junction held 0 bases outside the gene matches. The germline gives CDR1 LGHDT, CDR2 YNNKEL (reference sequence). CDR3 region: CASSQGQGDTEAFF. Here the CDR3 DNA reads TGTGCCAGCAGCCAGGGACAGGGGGACACTGAAGCTTTCTTT.

The chain has TRBV7-9 and TRBJ1-4, with no clear D. Between the trimmed V and J ends, which lost 5 bases and 3 bases, there was a span of 10 bases. Per the germline V gene, CDR1 is SEHNR and CDR2 is FQNEAQ (reference sequence). CDR3 size: 14 residues. CDR3 sequence (DNA): TGTGCCAGCAGCCCCAGGTTCGCTAATGAAAAACTGTTTTTT. Amino acids: CASSPRFANEKLFF.

The rearrangement links TRBV15 to TRBJ1-5; D is perhaps TRBD1 (6 bases). CDR3 size: 14 residues. Germline CDR1 and CDR2: LNHNV and YYDKDF (reference sequence). Trimming shortened V by 0 bases and J by 6 bases, and 9 bases separated the two germline ends. The CDR3 sequence is CATSRDGGLQPQHF. The CDR3 nucleotides read TGTGCCACCAGCAGAGACGGGGGGCTTCAGCCCCAGCATTTT.

The V gene is TRBV6-5, the J gene TRBJ2-3; D is tentatively TRBD1 or TRBD2 (5 bases each). Germline V gene sequence: CDR1 MNHEY, CDR2 SVGAGI. The CDR3 loop spans 13 amino acids. V lost 2 bases and J 7 bases, leaving 10 bases between the germline ends. The CDR3 is CASSYPGTNTQYF. CDR3 nucleotide sequence: TGTGCCAGCAGTTACCCGGGGACGAATACGCAGTATTTT.

V gene TRBV5-4 combines with J gene TRBJ2-2, with TRBD1 matching 7 bases. Germline-derived CDR1 and CDR2 are SGHNT and YYREEE (reference sequence). This CDR3 is 16 amino acids long. With V trimmed by 4 bases and J by 2 bases, 8 bases remained unmatched. In DNA form, the CDR3 reads TGTGCCAGCAGCCTGGGACAGCTCTTTAACACCGGGGAGCTGTTTTTT. Protein product: CASSLGQLFNTGELFF.

The table lists this clone with a few counts. The chain combines TRBV18 with TRBJ2-2, with a weak D call TRBD1 (6 bases). This CDR3 spans 16 amino acids. Germline lookup yields CDR1 KGHSH and CDR2 LQKENI. V was cut by 3 bases and J by 0 bases, with 11 bases left in between. The CDR3 bases are TGTGCCAGCTCACCGACCGGGACATCGAACACCGGGGAGCTGTTTTTT. Amino acid sequence: CASSPTGTSNTGELFF.

CDR3 loop: CASSQESGSQPQHF. The CDR3 bases are TGCGCCAGCAGCCAAGAATCCGGAAGTCAGCCCCAGCATTTT. The chain employs TRBV4-3 and TRBJ1-5; D not certain. The CDR3 runs 14 residues. Germline CDR1 and CDR2: LGHNA and YSLEER. With 0 bases removed from V and 6 bases from J, the gap between germline ends came to 9 bases.

The chain joins TRBV5-8 to TRBJ2-3, with TRBD2 identical over 15 bases. Germline CDR1 reads SGHTS; CDR2 reads YDEGEE. The J segment lost 1 base and the V segment lost 7 bases, leaving 13 bases of the junction unmatched. This CDR3 contains 19 residues. This chain's CDR3 is CASPDGLAGGLGGTDTQYF. The CDR3 DNA follows: TGTGCCAGCCCCGACGGACTAGCGGGGGGGCTCGGCGGCACAGATACGCAGTATTTT. Complete variable domain (other parts from reference TRBV5-8 and TRBJ2-3): EAGVTQSPTHLIKTRGQQATLRCSPISGHTSVYWYQQALGLGLQFLLWYDEGEERNRGNFPPRFSGRQFPNYSSELNVNALELEDSALYLCASPDGLAGGLGGTDTQYFGPGTRLTVL.

This chain uses TRBV5-4 with TRBJ2-5, with 9 bases fitting TRBD2. CDR1 SGHNT and CDR2 YYREEE come from the germline V gene (reference sequence). The junction had 6 bases not matched to a gene; V was cut back by 2 bases and J by 4 bases. The CDR3 sequence is 15 residues long. CDR3 nucleotide sequence: TGTGCCAGCAGCTTTGCGCGGGGGGGCGGAGAGACCCAGTACTTC. Translated, it gives CASSFARGGGETQYF.

This sequence joins TRBV6-5 and TRBJ2-5; tentatively, D is TRBD1 (5 bases). Trimming stripped 2 bases from V and 4 bases from J, with 8 bases between. Germline-derived CDR1 and CDR2 are MNHEY and SVGAGI. The CDR3 length is 13 residues. Written as DNA, the CDR3 is TGTGCCAGCAGTTACCAGGGTGGAGAGACCCAGTACTTC. It yields the protein CASSYQGGETQYF.

The rearrangement joins TRBV30 to TRBJ1-2; D unclear. Between the trimmed V and J ends, which lost 0 bases and 4 bases, there was a span of 6 bases. CDR3 length: 12 residues. The germline CDR1 and CDR2 sequences are GTSNPN and SVGIG (reference sequence). The CDR3 loop reads CAWSVGLYGYTF. The CDR3, as DNA: TGTGCCTGGAGTGTAGGTCTCTATGGCTACACCTTC.

This rearrangement joins TRBV9 to TRBJ2-4; tentatively, D is TRBD2 (6 bases). The CDR3 runs to 14 residues. V was trimmed by 3 bases and J by 8 bases, leaving 15 bases between them. Per germline, CDR1 SGDLS and CDR2 YYNGEE. The CDR3 sequence is CASSDGRPGDIQYF. In DNA form, the CDR3 reads TGTGCCAGCAGCGACGGGAGACCTGGGGACATTCAGTACTTC.

The chain employs TRBV3-1 (or the pseudogene TRBV3-2) and TRBJ2-5; 7 positions match TRBD2. V lost 4 bases, J lost 4 bases, and 12 bases stayed unmatched. Germline V CDR1 and CDR2: LGHDT, YNNKEL (reference sequence). This CDR3 spans 16 amino acids. The CDR3 is CASSLSGRLAVETQYF. The DNA of the CDR3 is TGTGCCAGCAGCCTCAGCGGAAGGCTAGCGGTAGAGACCCAGTACTTC.

V and J are TRBV19 and TRBJ2-5, with D unresolved. V was pared by 2 bases and J by 2 bases, with 6 bases between. CDR1 is LNHDA, CDR2 SQIVND, per germline (reference sequence). This CDR3 comprises 13 residues. The CDR3 loop is CASSIIQQETQYF. In DNA form, the CDR3 reads TGTGCCAGTAGTATAATTCAGCAAGAGACCCAGTACTTC. Full variable domain (missing parts from reference TRBV19 and TRBJ2-5): DGGITQSPKYLFRKEGQNVTLSCEQNLNHDAMYWYRQDPGQGLRLIYYSQIVNDFQKGDIAEGYSVSREKKESFPLTVTSAQKNPTAFYLCASSIIQQETQYFGPGTRLLVL.

This clone was recorded a few times. The chain combines TRBV11-2 with TRBJ1-3, with TRBD1 identical over 11 bases. The CDR3 runs 16 residues. The J segment lost 4 bases and the V segment lost 4 bases, leaving 6 bases of the junction unmatched. In germline, CDR1 is SGHAT, CDR2 FQNNGV. The chain's CDR3 is CASSSPGQGAGNTIYF. The CDR3 DNA follows: TGTGCCAGCAGCTCCCCTGGACAGGGGGCGGGAAACACCATATATTTT.

The chain employs TRBV6-5 and TRBJ1-1, with a possible D match to TRBD1 (5 bases). Trimming removed 0 bases from V and 6 bases from J, with 11 bases in between. Germline CDR1 and CDR2: MNHEY and SVGAGI. The CDR3 length is 14 residues. DNA for the CDR3: TGTGCCAGCAGTTACTCGGCAGGGAAGGCTGAAGCTTTCTTT. As protein: CASSYSAGKAEAFF.

The chain joins TRBV5-6 to TRBJ1-2, with D perhaps matching TRBD1 (6 bases). The CDR3 is 14 amino acids. The ends were cut back, 4 bases at V and 4 bases at J, with 14 bases in the middle. CDR1 is SGHDT and CDR2 is YYEEEE in the germline V gene. CDR3 sequence reads: CASSPNRVGYGYTF. For the CDR3, the DNA is TGTGCCAGCAGCCCCAACAGGGTCGGCTATGGCTACACCTTC. Looking up the rest from reference TRBV5-6 and TRBJ1-2 gives the full variable domain: DAGVTQSPTHLIKTRGQQVTLRCSPKSGHDTVSWYQQALGQGPQFIFQYYEEEERQRGNFPDRFSGHQFPNYSSELNVNALLLGDSALYLCASSPNRVGYGYTFGSGTRLTVV.

The V and J genes are TRBV21-1 and TRBJ2-5; the table's D call TRBD2 went unverified against the DNA. TRBV21-1 is a recognized pseudogene. The CDR3 runs 16 residues. Written as DNA, the CDR3 is TGTGCCAGCAGCAAAGGAGAGCGGGACCACGTAGAGACCCAGTACTTC. It yields the protein CASSKGERDHVETQYF.